These T cell receptor beta chains were read from a single sample in a study of graft-versus-host responses after intestinal transplantation. Assay used: immunoSEQ multiplex PCR; TCRdb lists only in-frame clones, some missing. The sample has under 45,000 clones, roughly 93% seen once. Sample: PBMCs, taken 700 to 750 days after intestinal transplantation. The receptors were gathered from a human patient who received an intestinal transplant, so some T cells may come from the graft donor. CDR3s include the opening cysteine and the closing phenylalanine or tryptophan. The D gene is left open where the match is weak. Clone size, where shown, is once, few, many, or a class for clones that have expanded.

j_call v_call clone_size d_call cdr3_nt cdr3_aa
TRBJ2-5 TRBV11-2 - TRBD1 TGTGCCAGCAGCTTACGAATGTGGGGACAGGTCCAAGAGACCCAGTACTTC CASSLRMWGQVQETQYF
TRBJ2-2 TRBV7-9 - - TGTGCCAGCAGCTTAGGTTCTAACACCGGGGAGCTGTTTTTT CASSLGSNTGELFF
TRBJ2-5 TRBV13 - TRBD2 TGTGCCAGCAGCCTAGGACTAGCGGGGGGCCAAGAGACCCAGTACTTC CASSLGLAGGQETQYF
TRBJ1-2 TRBV28 - TRBD1 TGTGCCAGCAGTTCCGGGACAGGCCTCTATGGCTACACCTTC CASSSGTGLYGYTF
TRBJ2-1 TRBV11-1 - TRBD2 TGTGCCAGCAGCCCGGCTAGCGGACCCTACAATGAGCAGTTCTTC CASSPASGPYNEQFF
TRBJ2-1 TRBV4-1 - TRBD2 TGCGCCAGCAGCCAAGGGCTGACTAGCGGGGGGCGGGGGCAGTTCTTC CASSQGLTSGGRGQFF
TRBJ2-1 TRBV6-5 - TRBD2 TGTGCCAGCAGTTACGCGACTAGCGGAGGCTACAATGAGCAGTTCTTC CASSYATSGGYNEQFF
TRBJ1-2 TRBV5-1 - - TGCGCCAGCGCGGAGGGGCTGGACTATGGCTACACCTTC CASAEGLDYGYTF
TRBJ1-5 TRBV7-6 - - TGTGCCAGCAGCCGCCAGAACCAGCCCCAGCATTTT CASSRQNQPQHF
TRBJ1-5 TRBV2 once TRBD1 TGTGCCAGCAAGGGGGACAGTATCCTCAATCAGCCCCAGCATTTT CASKGDSILNQPQHF
TRBJ2-7 TRBV10-1 - TRBD1 TGCGCCAGCAAGTGGGACAGCAACTACGAGCAGTACTTC CASKWDSNYEQYF
TRBJ2-3 TRBV7-3 few TRBD2 TGTGCCAGCAGCCCTAGCGGGGGAACGGATACGCAGTATTTT CASSPSGGTDTQYF
TRBJ2-5 TRBV15 once - TGTGCCACCAGCAGCCTAGGGGACCCCGTCCAAGAGACCCAGTACTTC CATSSLGDPVQETQYF
TRBJ2-7 TRBV2 - - TGTGCCAGCAGTGCTAGCAGCAGCTCCTACGAGCAGTACTTC CASSASSSSYEQYF
TRBJ2-1 TRBV5-4 - TRBD2 TGTGCCAGCAGCCTAAAGACTAGCGGGAGGGATGAGCAGTTCTTC CASSLKTSGRDEQFF
TRBJ1-2 TRBV4-1 - TRBD1 TGCGCCAGCAGCCAAGTTAGGACAGGGTCGGGCTACACCTTC CASSQVRTGSGYTF
TRBJ1-3 TRBV4-1 once TRBD1 TGCGCCAGCAGCCAACCACGACAGGGATCTGGAAACACCATATATTTT CASSQPRQGSGNTIYF
TRBJ2-7 TRBV6-5 - TRBD2 TGTGCCAGCAGTTACTCGAAGGTGTCTAGCGGGTTCGGGCAGTACTTC CASSYSKVSSGFGQYF
TRBJ2-7 TRBV6-1 - - TGTGCCAGCAGTGACGACTATAGCAACGAGCAGTACTTC CASSDDYSNEQYF
TRBJ2-6 TRBV18 - TRBD1 TGTGCCAGCTCCCGGAACCGGGACAGGGGCTCCGCTGGGGCCAACGTCCTGACTTTC CASSRNRDRGSAGANVLTF
TRBJ2-3 TRBV11-3 - - TGTGCCAGCAGCCCGCGAGGCGGCGATACGCAGTATTTT CASSPRGGDTQYF
TRBJ1-2 TRBV19 once - TGTGCCAGTAGTATCACAGGGTTGGATGGCTACACCTTC CASSITGLDGYTF
TRBJ1-6 TRBV6-4 once - TGTGCCAGCAGTGACTCGACGGGAGGGAATTCACCCCTCCACTTT CASSDSTGGNSPLHF
TRBJ1-4 TRBV5-3 once - TGTGCCAGCAGTGAATTCACAGGGAAACTGTTTTTT CASSEFTGKLFF
TRBJ2-5 TRBV20-1 - - TGCAGCACCAATAGGGAGACCCAGTACTTC CSTNRETQYF
TRBJ2-2 TRBV5-6 - - TGTGCCAGCAGCAGGGGGGACAGCCGACCTAGAAACACCGGGGAGCTGTTTTTT CASSRGDSRPRNTGELFF
TRBJ1-1 TRBV11-2 - - TGTGCCAGCAGCGGGAGTTTGAACACTGAAGCTTTCTTT CASSGSLNTEAFF
TRBJ2-7 TRBV19 - - TGTGCCAGTAGACGGACAGTTAATTACTACGAGCAGTACTTC CASRRTVNYYEQYF
TRBJ2-2 TRBV6-1 - - TGTGCCAGCAGACAGGGAGTGATCACCGGGGAGCTGTTTTTT CASRQGVITGELFF
TRBJ2-1 TRBV5-1 - - TGCGCCAGCAGACCAGGGTCAGGGACCTACAATGAGCAGTTCTTC CASRPGSGTYNEQFF
TRBJ2-1 TRBV11-1 - - TGTGCCAGCAGCTTAGGGGGCTCCTACAATGAGCAGTTCTTC CASSLGGSYNEQFF
TRBJ2-1 TRBV29-1 - TRBD1 TGCAGCATAGACCGGGACAGGGCCTACAATGAGCAGTTCTTC CSIDRDRAYNEQFF